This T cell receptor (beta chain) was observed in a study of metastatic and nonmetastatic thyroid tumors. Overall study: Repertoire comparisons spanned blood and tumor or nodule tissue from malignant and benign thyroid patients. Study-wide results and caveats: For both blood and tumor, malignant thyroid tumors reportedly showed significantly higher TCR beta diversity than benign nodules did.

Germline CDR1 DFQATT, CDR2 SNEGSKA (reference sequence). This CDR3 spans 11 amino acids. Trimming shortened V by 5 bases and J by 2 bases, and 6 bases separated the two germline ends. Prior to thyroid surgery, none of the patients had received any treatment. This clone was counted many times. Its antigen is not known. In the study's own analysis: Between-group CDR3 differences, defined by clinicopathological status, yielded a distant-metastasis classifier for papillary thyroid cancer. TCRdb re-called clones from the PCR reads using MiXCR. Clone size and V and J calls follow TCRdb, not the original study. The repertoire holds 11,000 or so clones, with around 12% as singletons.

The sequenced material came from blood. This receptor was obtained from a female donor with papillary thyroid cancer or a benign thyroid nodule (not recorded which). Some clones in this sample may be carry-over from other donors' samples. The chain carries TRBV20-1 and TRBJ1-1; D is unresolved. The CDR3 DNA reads TGCAGTGCTGCCGATAACACTGAAGCTTTCTTT. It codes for CSAADNTEAFF.